The entry below gives a single T cell receptor (beta chain) sequence along with its context. The antigen remains unidentified. This record belongs to a study of cytomegalovirus exposure and HLA in healthy donors. Germline V CDR1 and CDR2: MGHRA, YSYEKL. With V trimmed by 3 bases and J by 3 bases, 2 bases remained unmatched. The CDR3 totals 14 residues. Study-level points and caveats: Prediction of most subjects' HLA-A and HLA-B alleles by TCR beta sequences was reportedly accurate. Excluded were some V segments that proved indistinguishable, including TRBV6-2 and TRBV6-3. The presence/absence work took it that sequencing depth was about the same across donors.

The PCR ran on 60 Vbeta and 13 Jbeta primers. Assay used: immunoSEQ multiplex PCR; TCRdb lists only in-frame clones, some missing. The sample has 90,000 to 120,000 clones, 81% seen once. Sequencing was performed on PBMCs. This chain connects TRBV4-1 to TRBJ2-7; 10 bases agree with TRBD1. The sequence was obtained from a man between 25 and 39 years old in good health and CMV-seronegative. This CDR3 is CASSQTGGVYEQYF. The CDR3 DNA reads TGCGCCAGCAGCCAGACAGGGGGCGTCTACGAGCAGTACTTC.